This is a list of T cell receptor beta chains from one sample in a study of untreated major depressive disorder. Using immunoSEQ multiplex PCR, the repertoire was profiled, and TCRdb retains in-frame clones only, with some absent. In the table there are 20,000 to 25,000 clones, approximately 87% of which are singletons. Sequenced: CD4+ T cells from PBMCs. The receptors were sampled from a woman in her twenties or thirties in good health. CDR3s include the opening cysteine and the closing phenylalanine or tryptophan. The order of the fields is clone size, V gene, J gene, D gene, CDR3 DNA, CDR3 protein. A D gene is named only where the DNA matches it firmly. The size of a clone is reported for some rows only, either as once, few or many, or as a class for expanded clones.

size: NA; V: TRBV27; J: TRBJ2-1; D: NA; DNA: TGTGCCAGCACGGGCGGGGGCAACAATGAGCAGTTCTTC; CDR3: CASTGGGNNEQFF
size: NA; V: TRBV7-2; J: TRBJ2-1; D: NA; DNA: TGTGCCAGCAGCTTGGGGGCTACCTCTGGGAATGAGCAGTTCTTC; CDR3: CASSLGATSGNEQFF
size: NA; V: TRBV11-1; J: TRBJ2-1; D: NA; DNA: TGTGCCAGCAGCTTAGTAGGTAATGAGCAGTTCTTC; CDR3: CASSLVGNEQFF
size: NA; V: TRBV10-3; J: TRBJ2-7; D: TRBD2; DNA: TGTGCCGCCGGGCGGGGGGGCTACGAGCAGTACTTC; CDR3: CAAGRGGYEQYF
size: NA; V: TRBV7-2; J: TRBJ2-7; D: TRBD2; DNA: TGTGCCAGCAGCATACTAGCGGGGGGGCAAGAGCAGTACTTC; CDR3: CASSILAGGQEQYF
size: NA; V: TRBV18; J: TRBJ2-7; D: TRBD1; DNA: TGTGCCAGCTCACCAGGCAGGGGGAGTGACTCCTACGAGCAGTACTTC; CDR3: CASSPGRGSDSYEQYF
size: NA; V: TRBV11-2; J: TRBJ2-1; D: NA; DNA: TGTGCCAGCAGCGTCTCCAGGGGACCGCGCAGCGATGAGCAGTTCTTC; CDR3: CASSVSRGPRSDEQFF
size: NA; V: TRBV28; J: TRBJ1-6; D: TRBD1; DNA: TGTGCCAGCAGTGGAAACCTCGGGACAGGGGGCTCACCCCTCCACTTT; CDR3: CASSGNLGTGGSPLHF
size: NA; V: TRBV27; J: TRBJ1-5; D: NA; DNA: TGTGCCAGCAGTTCTAGGGATCAGCCCCAGCATTTT; CDR3: CASSSRDQPQHF
size: NA; V: TRBV5-4; J: TRBJ2-3; D: NA; DNA: TGTGCCAGCAGCAGTACTAGGAGGGCAGATACGCAGTATTTT; CDR3: CASSSTRRADTQYF
size: NA; V: TRBV5-4; J: TRBJ2-5; D: NA; DNA: TGTGCCAGCAGCCCCGGGGAGACCCAGTACTTC; CDR3: CASSPGETQYF
size: NA; V: TRBV9; J: TRBJ2-2; D: NA; DNA: TGTGCCAGCAGCGTTAGGGGCACCGGGGAGCTGTTTTTT; CDR3: CASSVRGTGELFF
size: NA; V: TRBV19; J: TRBJ1-5; D: NA; DNA: TGTGCCAGTAGTATTCGGGCAGGGGACGATCAGCCCCAGCATTTT; CDR3: CASSIRAGDDQPQHF
size: NA; V: TRBV6-1; J: TRBJ2-3; D: NA; DNA: TGTGCCAGCGCTATGAAGGGTGGGGGCACAGATACGCAGTATTTT; CDR3: CASAMKGGGTDTQYF
size: NA; V: TRBV18; J: TRBJ1-2; D: NA; DNA: TGTGCCAGCTCACCATGGGAGAAGACCAGAGAGGGCTACACCTTC; CDR3: CASSPWEKTREGYTF
size: NA; V: TRBV6-6; J: TRBJ2-7; D: NA; DNA: TGTGCCAGCAGTTACTCGTCGGGACCGGAGTACTTC; CDR3: CASSYSSGPEYF
size: NA; V: TRBV21-1; J: TRBJ1-4; D: NA; DNA: TGTGCCAGCAGCAAAGAACTTCCCAACAGGGACAGAGAAAAACTGTTTTTT; CDR3: CASSKELPNRDREKLFF
size: NA; V: TRBV7-2; J: TRBJ2-1; D: TRBD1; DNA: TGTGCCAGCAGCCCCAGGACAGGGGCGGATGAGCAGTTCTTC; CDR3: CASSPRTGADEQFF
size: NA; V: TRBV7-2; J: TRBJ2-1; D: NA; DNA: TGTGCCAGCAGCCCTATGACGGGTAATGAGCAGTTCTTC; CDR3: CASSPMTGNEQFF
size: NA; V: TRBV5-8; J: TRBJ1-4; D: NA; DNA: TGTGCCAGCAGCCCCGGACGGATTAATGAAAAACTGTTTTTT; CDR3: CASSPGRINEKLFF
size: NA; V: TRBV7-9; J: TRBJ1-1; D: NA; DNA: TGTGCCAGCAGCTTACTCGCTGAAGCTTTCTTT; CDR3: CASSLLAEAFF
size: NA; V: TRBV7-2; J: TRBJ2-7; D: NA; DNA: TGTGCCAGCAGCTTAGCAGGACTGGGCTCCTACGAGCAGTACTTC; CDR3: CASSLAGLGSYEQYF
size: NA; V: TRBV4-1; J: TRBJ2-6; D: NA; DNA: TGCGCCAGCAGCCAAGACCCAGGGACCGGGGCCAACGTCCTGACTTTC; CDR3: CASSQDPGTGANVLTF
size: few; V: TRBV18; J: TRBJ1-1; D: NA; DNA: TGTGCCAGCTCACCTCTACAGAACACTGAAGCTTTCTTT; CDR3: CASSPLQNTEAFF
size: NA; V: TRBV9; J: TRBJ1-6; D: NA; DNA: TGTGCCAGCAGCCCCAGAGGCTCCTATAATTCACCCCTCCACTTT; CDR3: CASSPRGSYNSPLHF
size: few; V: TRBV2; J: TRBJ1-2; D: NA; DNA: TGTGCCAGCAGTGAGTTTAACAGGGCGATGGGGTATGGCTACACCTTC; CDR3: CASSEFNRAMGYGYTF
size: NA; V: TRBV19; J: TRBJ1-6; D: NA; DNA: TGTGCCAGTAGTATACCTGCGGAAGGCCATTCACCCCTCCACTTT; CDR3: CASSIPAEGHSPLHF
size: NA; V: TRBV5-4; J: TRBJ2-7; D: NA; DNA: TGTGCCAGCAGTGGTTTTTCCTACGAGCAGTACTTC; CDR3: CASSGFSYEQYF
size: once; V: TRBV7-9; J: TRBJ1-2; D: NA; DNA: TGTGCCAGCAGCTTAGCGCAGGTTAACTATGGCTACACCTTC; CDR3: CASSLAQVNYGYTF
size: NA; V: TRBV19; J: TRBJ1-5; D: NA; DNA: TGTGCCAGTAGCGAAACAGGGTTTCAGCCCCAGCATTTT; CDR3: CASSETGFQPQHF
size: NA; V: TRBV16; J: TRBJ2-7; D: TRBD1; DNA: TGTGCCAGCAGCCAATTCCAGGGGGAAGTCTACGAGCAGTACTTC; CDR3: CASSQFQGEVYEQYF
size: NA; V: TRBV11-3; J: TRBJ1-3; D: TRBD1; DNA: TGTGCCAGCAGCTCTACAGGGGTCTCTGGAAACACCATATATTTT; CDR3: CASSSTGVSGNTIYF
size: NA; V: TRBV7-2; J: TRBJ2-7; D: TRBD1; DNA: TGTGCCAGCAGCTTAGTAGGGACAGCTTACGAGCAGTACTTC; CDR3: CASSLVGTAYEQYF
size: NA; V: TRBV10-3; J: TRBJ2-2; D: TRBD2; DNA: TGTGCCATCAGTGGGACTAGTGACACCGGGGAGCTGTTTTTT; CDR3: CAISGTSDTGELFF
size: NA; V: TRBV5-1; J: TRBJ2-7; D: TRBD1; DNA: TGCGCCAGCAGCTCGGACTTTCAGGGGGACGAGCAGTACTTC; CDR3: CASSSDFQGDEQYF
size: NA; V: TRBV7-3; J: TRBJ2-1; D: NA; DNA: TGTGCCAGCAGCCCGCAGACAGGAAACTACAATGAGCAGTTCTTC; CDR3: CASSPQTGNYNEQFF
size: NA; V: TRBV10-3; J: TRBJ2-7; D: TRBD1; DNA: TGTGCCATCCGGACAGGGCAAGCCTACGAGCAGTACTTC; CDR3: CAIRTGQAYEQYF
size: NA; V: TRBV11-2; J: TRBJ2-5; D: NA; DNA: TGTGCCAGCAGCTTAGATGGCGGGGTCCAAGAGACCCAGTACTTC; CDR3: CASSLDGGVQETQYF
size: few; V: TRBV11-3; J: TRBJ2-7; D: TRBD2; DNA: TGTGCCAGCAGCTTGGAACAAGGAGGGACTAGCGGTACTTACGAGCAGTACTTC; CDR3: CASSLEQGGTSGTYEQYF
size: NA; V: TRBV11-1; J: TRBJ1-1; D: NA; DNA: TGTGCCAGCAGCGCGGACAGAAACACTGAAGCTTTCTTT; CDR3: CASSADRNTEAFF
size: NA; V: TRBV9; J: TRBJ1-5; D: NA; DNA: TGTGCCAGCAGCGTAGGGGTCTCCAGCAATCAGCCCCAGCATTTT; CDR3: CASSVGVSSNQPQHF